This T cell receptor (beta chain) was identified during a study of blood T cell repertoires in COVID-19. Study background: PBMCs, B-cell-depleted T cells, or T cells were the source of the cDNA or gDNA that made up the material.

In the authors' methods: By means of reference gene primer amplification, nucleated cell counts were estimated. Generated by immunoSEQ multiplex PCR, the TCRdb table keeps only in-frame clones and is missing some. V, J and clone size reflect that table, while D and trimming were determined from the DNA. The repertoire has about 53,000 clones, 86% of them found once; the top ten carry around 2.7%. The CDR3 is made up of 14 amino acids. V dropped 2 bases and J dropped 6 bases, with 11 bases sitting between them. CDR1 and CDR2 (germline): SGHVS, FNYEAQ. This sequence originates from a man older than 75 with acute or convalescent COVID-19. The gene calls are TRBV7-6 and TRBJ2-1, with a tentative D call TRBD2 (7 bases). What was sequenced was peripheral blood. Here the CDR3 reads CASSLYREGNEQFF. The DNA of the CDR3 is TGTGCCAGCAGCTTATACAGGGAGGGCAATGAGCAGTTCTTC.